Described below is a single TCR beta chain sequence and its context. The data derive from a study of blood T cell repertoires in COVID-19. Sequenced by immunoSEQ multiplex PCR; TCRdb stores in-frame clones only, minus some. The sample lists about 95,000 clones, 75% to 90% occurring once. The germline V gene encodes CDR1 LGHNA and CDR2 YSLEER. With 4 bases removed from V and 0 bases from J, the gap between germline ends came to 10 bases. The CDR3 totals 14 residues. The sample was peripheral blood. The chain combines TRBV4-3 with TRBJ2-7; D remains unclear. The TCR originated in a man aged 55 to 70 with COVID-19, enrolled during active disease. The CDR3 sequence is CASSRTSGSYEQYF. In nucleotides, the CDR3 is TGCGCCAGCAGCCGAACGTCAGGCTCCTACGAGCAGTACTTC.